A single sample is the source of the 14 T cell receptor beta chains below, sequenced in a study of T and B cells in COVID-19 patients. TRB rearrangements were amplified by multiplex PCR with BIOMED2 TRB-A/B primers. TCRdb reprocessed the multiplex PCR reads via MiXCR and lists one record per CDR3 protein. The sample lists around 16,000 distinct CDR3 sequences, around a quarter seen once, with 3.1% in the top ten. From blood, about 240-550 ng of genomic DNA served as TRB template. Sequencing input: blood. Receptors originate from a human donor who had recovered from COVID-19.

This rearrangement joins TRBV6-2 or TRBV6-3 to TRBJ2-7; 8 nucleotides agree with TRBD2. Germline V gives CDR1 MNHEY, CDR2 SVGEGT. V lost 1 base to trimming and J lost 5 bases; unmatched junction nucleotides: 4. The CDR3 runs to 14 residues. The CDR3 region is CASSYWTSPHEQYF. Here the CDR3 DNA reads TGTGCCAGCAGTTACTGGACTAGCCCCCACGAGCAGTACTTC.

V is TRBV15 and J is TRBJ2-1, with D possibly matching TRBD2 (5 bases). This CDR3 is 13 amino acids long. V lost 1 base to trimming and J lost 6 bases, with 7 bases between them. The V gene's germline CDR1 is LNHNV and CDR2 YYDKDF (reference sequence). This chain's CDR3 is CATSRGAGNEQFF. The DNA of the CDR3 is TGTGCCACCAGCAGAGGGGCGGGCAATGAGCAGTTCTTC. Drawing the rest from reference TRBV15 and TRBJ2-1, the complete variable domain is DAMVIQNPRYQVTQFGKPVTLSCSQTLNHNVMYWYQQKSSQAPKLLFHYYDKDFNNEADTPDNFQSRRPNTSFCFLDIRSPGLGDTAMYLCATSRGAGNEQFFGPGTRLTVL.

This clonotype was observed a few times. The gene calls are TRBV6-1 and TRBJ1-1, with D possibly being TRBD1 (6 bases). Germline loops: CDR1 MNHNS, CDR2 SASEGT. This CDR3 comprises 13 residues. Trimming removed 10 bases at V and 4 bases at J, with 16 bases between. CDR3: CATQGSEVTEAFF. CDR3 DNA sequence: TGTGCCACACAGGGTAGCGAGGTCACTGAAGCTTTCTTT.

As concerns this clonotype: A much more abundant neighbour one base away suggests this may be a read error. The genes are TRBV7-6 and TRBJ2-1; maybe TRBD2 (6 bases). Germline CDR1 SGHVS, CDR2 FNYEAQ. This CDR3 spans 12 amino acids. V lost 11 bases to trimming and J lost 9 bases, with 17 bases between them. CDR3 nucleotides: TGTGCCGTTGGGATAGGGGAGGTTGAGCAGTTCTTC. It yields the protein CAVGIGEVEQFF.

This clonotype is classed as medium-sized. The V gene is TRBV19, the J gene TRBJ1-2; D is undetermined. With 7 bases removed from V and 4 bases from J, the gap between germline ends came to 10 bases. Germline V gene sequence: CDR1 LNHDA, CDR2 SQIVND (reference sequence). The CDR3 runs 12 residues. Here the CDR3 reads CASNGQAYGYTF. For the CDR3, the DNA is TGTGCCAGTAACGGGCAGGCCTATGGCTACACCTTC.

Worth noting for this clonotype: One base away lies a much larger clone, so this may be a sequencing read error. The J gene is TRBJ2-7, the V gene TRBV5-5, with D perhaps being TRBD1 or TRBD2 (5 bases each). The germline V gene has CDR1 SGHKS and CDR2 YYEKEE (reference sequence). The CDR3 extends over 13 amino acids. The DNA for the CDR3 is TGTCCCAGCAGCTTGGGACCCGGGGACGAGCAGTACTTC. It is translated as CPSSLGPGDEQYF.

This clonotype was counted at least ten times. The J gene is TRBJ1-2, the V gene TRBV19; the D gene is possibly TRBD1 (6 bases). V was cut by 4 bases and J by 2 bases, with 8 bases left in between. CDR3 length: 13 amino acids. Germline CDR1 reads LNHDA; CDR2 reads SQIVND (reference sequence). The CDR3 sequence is CASSTGGNYGYTF. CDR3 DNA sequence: TGTGCCAGTAGTACCGGGGGCAACTATGGCTACACCTTC.

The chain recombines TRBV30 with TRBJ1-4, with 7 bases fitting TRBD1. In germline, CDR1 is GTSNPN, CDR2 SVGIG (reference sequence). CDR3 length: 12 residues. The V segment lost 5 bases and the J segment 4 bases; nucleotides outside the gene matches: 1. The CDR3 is CAWGTDNEKLFF. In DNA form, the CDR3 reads TGTGCCTGGGGGACAGATAATGAAAAACTGTTTTTT.

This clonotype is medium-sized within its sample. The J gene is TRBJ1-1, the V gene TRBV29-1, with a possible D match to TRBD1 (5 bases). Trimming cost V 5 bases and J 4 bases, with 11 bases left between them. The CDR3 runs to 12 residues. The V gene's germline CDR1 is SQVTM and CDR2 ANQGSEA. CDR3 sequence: CSVRGTGTEAFF. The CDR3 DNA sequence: TGCAGCGTTCGCGGGACGGGCACTGAAGCTTTCTTT. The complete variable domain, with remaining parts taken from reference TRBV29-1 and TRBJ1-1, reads SAVISQKPSRDICQRGTSLTIQCQVDSQVTMMFWYRQQPGQSLTLIATANQGSEATYESGFVIDKFPISRPNLTFSTLTVSNMSPEDSSIYLCSVRGTGTEAFFGQGTRLTVV.

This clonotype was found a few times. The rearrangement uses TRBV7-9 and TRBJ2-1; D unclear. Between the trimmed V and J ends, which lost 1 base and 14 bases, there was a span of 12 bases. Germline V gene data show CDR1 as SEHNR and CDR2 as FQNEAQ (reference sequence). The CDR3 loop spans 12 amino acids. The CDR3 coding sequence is TGTGCCAGCAGCTTAGGCGACTCCCCGGAGTTCTTC. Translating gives CASSLGDSPEFF.

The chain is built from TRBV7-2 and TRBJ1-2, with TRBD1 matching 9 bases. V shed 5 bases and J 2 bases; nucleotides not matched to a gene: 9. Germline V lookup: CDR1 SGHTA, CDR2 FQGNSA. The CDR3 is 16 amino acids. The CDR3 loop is CASSKSPGTGNYGYTF. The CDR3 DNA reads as TGTGCCAGCAGCAAATCTCCCGGGACAGGGAACTATGGCTACACCTTC. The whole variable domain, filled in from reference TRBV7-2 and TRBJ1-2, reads GAGVSQSPSNKVTEKGKDVELRCDPISGHTALYWYRQSLGQGLEFLIYFQGNSAPDKSGLPSDRFSAERTGGSVSTLTIQRTQQEDSAVYLCASSKSPGTGNYGYTFGSGTRLTVV.

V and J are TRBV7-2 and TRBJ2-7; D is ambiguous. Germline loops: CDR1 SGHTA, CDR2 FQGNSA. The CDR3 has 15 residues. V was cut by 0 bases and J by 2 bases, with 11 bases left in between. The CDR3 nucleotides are TGTGCCAGCAGCTTAGCCCTAACTACTACCTACGAGCAGTACTTC. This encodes CASSLALTTTYEQYF.

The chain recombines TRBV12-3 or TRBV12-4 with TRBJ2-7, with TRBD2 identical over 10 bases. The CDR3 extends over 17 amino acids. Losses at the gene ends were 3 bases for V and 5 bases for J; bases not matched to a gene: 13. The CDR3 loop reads CASSFSNLAGVRNEQYF. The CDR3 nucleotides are TGTGCCAGCAGTTTCTCGAATCTAGCGGGAGTTCGAAACGAGCAGTACTTC.

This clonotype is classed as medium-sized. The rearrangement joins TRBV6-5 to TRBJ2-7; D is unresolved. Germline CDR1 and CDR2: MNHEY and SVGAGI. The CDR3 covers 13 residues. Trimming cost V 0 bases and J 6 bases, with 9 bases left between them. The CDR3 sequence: CASSYSRHSEQYF. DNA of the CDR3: TGTGCCAGCAGTTACTCTCGGCACTCCGAGCAGTACTTC.